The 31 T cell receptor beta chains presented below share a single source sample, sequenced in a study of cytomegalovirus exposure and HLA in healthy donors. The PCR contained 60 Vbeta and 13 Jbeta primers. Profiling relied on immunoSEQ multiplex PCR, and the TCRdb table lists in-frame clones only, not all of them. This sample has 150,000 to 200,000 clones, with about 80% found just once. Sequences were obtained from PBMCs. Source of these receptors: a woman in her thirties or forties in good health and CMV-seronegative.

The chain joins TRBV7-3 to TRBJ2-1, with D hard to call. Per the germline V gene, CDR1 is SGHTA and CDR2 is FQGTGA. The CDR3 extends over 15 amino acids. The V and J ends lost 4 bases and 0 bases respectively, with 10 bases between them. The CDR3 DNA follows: TGTGCCAGCAGCTCTCAGGTGAGCTCCTACAATGAGCAGTTCTTC. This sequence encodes CASSSQVSSYNEQFF. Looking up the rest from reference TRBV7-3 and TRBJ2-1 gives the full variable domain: GAGVSQTPSNKVTEKGKYVELRCDPISGHTALYWYRQSLGQGPEFLIYFQGTGAADDSGLPNDRFFAVRPEGSVSTLKIQRTERGDSAVYLCASSSQVSSYNEQFFGPGTRLTVL.

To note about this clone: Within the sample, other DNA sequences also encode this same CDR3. CDR3 in amino acids: CASSEQGPQETQYF. The CDR3 DNA is TGTGCCAGCAGTGAACAGGGCCCTCAAGAGACCCAGTACTTC. The J gene is TRBJ2-5, the V gene TRBV6-1, with D tentatively TRBD1 (5 bases). The V end lost 2 bases, the J end lost 2 bases, and 9 bases lay between the germline ends. The CDR3 runs to 14 residues. Germline CDR1 and CDR2: MNHNS and SASEGT.

In DNA, the CDR3 is TGTGCCAGCAGCCCGGTGATCTACGAGCAGTACTTC. The encoded protein is CASSPVIYEQYF. The chain is built from TRBV7-2 and TRBJ2-7; D is ambiguous. Germline lookup yields CDR1 SGHTA and CDR2 FQGNSA. The CDR3 sequence is 12 residues long. Trimming stripped 5 bases from V and 3 bases from J, with 8 bases between.

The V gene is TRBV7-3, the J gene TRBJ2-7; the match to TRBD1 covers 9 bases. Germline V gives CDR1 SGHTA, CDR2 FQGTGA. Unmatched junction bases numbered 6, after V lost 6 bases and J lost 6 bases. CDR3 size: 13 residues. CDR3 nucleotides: TGTGCCAGCAGGTCCGGGACAGGGAGCGAGCAGTACTTC. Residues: CASRSGTGSEQYF.

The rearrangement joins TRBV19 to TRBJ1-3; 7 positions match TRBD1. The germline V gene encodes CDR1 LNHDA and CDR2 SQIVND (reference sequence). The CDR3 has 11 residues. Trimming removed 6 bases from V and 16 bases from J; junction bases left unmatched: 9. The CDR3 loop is CASRGGRDTYF. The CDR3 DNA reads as TGTGCCAGTAGAGGGGGCCGGGACACGTATTTT. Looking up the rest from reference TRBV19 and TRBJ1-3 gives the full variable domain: DGGITQSPKYLFRKEGQNVTLSCEQNLNHDAMYWYRQDPGQGLRLIYYSQIVNDFQKGDIAEGYSVSREKKESFPLTVTSAQKNPTAFYLCASRGGRDTYFGEGSWLTVV.

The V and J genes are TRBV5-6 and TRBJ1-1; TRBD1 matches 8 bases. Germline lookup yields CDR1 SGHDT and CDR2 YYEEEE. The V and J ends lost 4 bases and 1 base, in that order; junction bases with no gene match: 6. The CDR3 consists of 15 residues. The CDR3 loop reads CASSLPGTGNTEAFF. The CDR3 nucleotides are TGTGCCAGCAGCCTTCCCGGGACAGGGAACACTGAAGCTTTCTTT.

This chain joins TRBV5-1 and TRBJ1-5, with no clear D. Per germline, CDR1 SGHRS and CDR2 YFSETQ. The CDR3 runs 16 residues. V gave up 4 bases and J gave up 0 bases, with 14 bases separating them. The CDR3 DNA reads TGCGCCAGCAGCCCTCGCCCGGGAGATAGCAATCAGCCCCAGCATTTT. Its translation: CASSPRPGDSNQPQHF.

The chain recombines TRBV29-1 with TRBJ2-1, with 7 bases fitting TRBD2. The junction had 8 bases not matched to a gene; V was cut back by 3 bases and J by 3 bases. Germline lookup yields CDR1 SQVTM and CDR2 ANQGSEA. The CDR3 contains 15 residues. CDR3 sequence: CSVDHLAARYNEQFF. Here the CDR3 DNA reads TGCAGCGTTGATCACCTAGCGGCCCGCTACAATGAGCAGTTCTTC.

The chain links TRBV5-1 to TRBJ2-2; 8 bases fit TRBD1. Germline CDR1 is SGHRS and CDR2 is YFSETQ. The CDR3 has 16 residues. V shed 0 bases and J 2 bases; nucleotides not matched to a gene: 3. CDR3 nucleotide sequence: TGCGCCAGCAGCTTGGCTGGACAGGGAAACACCGGGGAGCTGTTTTTT. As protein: CASSLAGQGNTGELFF.

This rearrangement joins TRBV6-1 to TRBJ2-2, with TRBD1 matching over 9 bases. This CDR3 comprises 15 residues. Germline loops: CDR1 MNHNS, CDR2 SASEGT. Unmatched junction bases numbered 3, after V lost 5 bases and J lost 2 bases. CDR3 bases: TGTGCCAGCAGTTTGGGACAGGGTAACACCGGGGAGCTGTTTTTT. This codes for CASSLGQGNTGELFF.

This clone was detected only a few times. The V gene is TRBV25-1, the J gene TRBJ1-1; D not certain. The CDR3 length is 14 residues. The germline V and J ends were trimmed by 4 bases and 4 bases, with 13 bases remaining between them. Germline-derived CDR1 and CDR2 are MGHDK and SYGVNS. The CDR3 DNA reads TGTGCCAGCAGTGGGTATAGTCGATCCACTGAAGCTTTCTTT. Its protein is CASSGYSRSTEAFF.

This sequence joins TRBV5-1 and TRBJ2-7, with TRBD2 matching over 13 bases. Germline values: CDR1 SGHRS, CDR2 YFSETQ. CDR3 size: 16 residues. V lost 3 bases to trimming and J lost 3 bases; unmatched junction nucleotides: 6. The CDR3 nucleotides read TGCGCCAGCAGCTATGGACTAGCGGGGGAATACTACGAGCAGTACTTC. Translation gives CASSYGLAGEYYEQYF.

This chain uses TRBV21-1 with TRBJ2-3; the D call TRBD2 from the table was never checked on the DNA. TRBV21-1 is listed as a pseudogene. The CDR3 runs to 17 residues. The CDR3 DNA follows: TGTGCCAGCAGCAAAAGCCTGGGACTAGTTTCTATAGATACGCAGTATTTT. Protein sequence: CASSKSLGLVSIDTQYF.

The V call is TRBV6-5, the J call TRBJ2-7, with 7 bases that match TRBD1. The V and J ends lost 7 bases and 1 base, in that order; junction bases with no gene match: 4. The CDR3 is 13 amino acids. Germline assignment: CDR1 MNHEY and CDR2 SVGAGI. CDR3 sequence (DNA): TGTGCCAGCACTCGGGACAGTTCCTACGAGCAGTACTTC. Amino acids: CASTRDSSYEQYF.

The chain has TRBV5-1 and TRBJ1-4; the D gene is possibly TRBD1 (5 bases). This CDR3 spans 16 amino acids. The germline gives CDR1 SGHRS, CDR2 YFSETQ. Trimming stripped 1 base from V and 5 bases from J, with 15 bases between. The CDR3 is CASSLSQGGLNEKLFF. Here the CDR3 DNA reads TGCGCCAGCAGCTTGTCGCAGGGAGGACTGAATGAAAAACTGTTTTTT.

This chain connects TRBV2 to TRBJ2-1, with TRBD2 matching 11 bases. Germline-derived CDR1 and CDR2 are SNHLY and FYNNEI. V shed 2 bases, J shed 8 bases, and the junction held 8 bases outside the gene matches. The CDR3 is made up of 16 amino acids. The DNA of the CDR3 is TGTGCCAGCAGTGAAAGGGGACTAGCGGCACTGGATGAGCAGTTCTTC. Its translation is CASSERGLAALDEQFF.

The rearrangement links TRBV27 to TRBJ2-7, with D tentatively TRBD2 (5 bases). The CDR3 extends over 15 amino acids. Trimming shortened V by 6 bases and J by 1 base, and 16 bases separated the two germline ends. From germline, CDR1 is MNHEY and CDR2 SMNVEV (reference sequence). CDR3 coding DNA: TGTGCCAGCAGGCCGGGGAATGCCGGATCCTACGAGCAGTACTTC. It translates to CASRPGNAGSYEQYF.

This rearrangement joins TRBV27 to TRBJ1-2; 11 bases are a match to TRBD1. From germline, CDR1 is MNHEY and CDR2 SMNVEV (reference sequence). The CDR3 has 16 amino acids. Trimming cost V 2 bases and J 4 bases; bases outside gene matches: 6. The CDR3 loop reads CASSLTGTGGPYGYTF. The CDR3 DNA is TGTGCCAGCAGTTTAACCGGGACAGGGGGGCCCTATGGCTACACCTTC.

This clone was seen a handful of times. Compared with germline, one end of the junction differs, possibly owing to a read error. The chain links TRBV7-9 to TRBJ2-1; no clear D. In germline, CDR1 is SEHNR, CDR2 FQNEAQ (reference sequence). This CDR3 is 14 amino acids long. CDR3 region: CSSSLASAINEQFF. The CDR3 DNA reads TGTTCCAGCAGCTTGGCCAGCGCAATCAATGAGCAGTTCTTC.

Written as DNA, the CDR3 is TGTGCCAGCTCGGGACTAGCAGGGTCTAGCACAGATACGCAGTATTTT. Residues: CASSGLAGSSTDTQYF. The V call is TRBV7-6, the J call TRBJ2-3, with 9 bases lining up with TRBD2. Losses at the gene ends were 8 bases for V and 0 bases for J; bases not matched to a gene: 9. The length of the CDR3 is 16 residues. From germline, CDR1 is SGHVS and CDR2 FNYEAQ. The whole variable domain, remainder taken from reference TRBV7-6 and TRBJ2-3, is GAGVSQSPRYKVTKRGQDVALRCDPISGHVSLYWYRQALGQGPEFLTYFNYEAQQDKSGLPNDRFSAERPEGSISTLTIQRTEQRDSAMYRCASSGLAGSSTDTQYFGPGTRLTVL.

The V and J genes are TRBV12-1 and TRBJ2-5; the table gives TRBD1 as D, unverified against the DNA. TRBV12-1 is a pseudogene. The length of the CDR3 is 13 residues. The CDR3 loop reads CASSSGNKETQYF. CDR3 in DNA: TGTGCCAGCAGTTCAGGGAATAAAGAGACCCAGTACTTC.

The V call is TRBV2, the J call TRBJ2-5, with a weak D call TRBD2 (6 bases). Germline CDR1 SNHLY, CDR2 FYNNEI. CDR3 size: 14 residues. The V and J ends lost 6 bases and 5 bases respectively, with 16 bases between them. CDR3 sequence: CASSTPGVRETQYF. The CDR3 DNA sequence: TGTGCCAGCAGCACCCCGGGAGTCCGGGAGACCCAGTACTTC.

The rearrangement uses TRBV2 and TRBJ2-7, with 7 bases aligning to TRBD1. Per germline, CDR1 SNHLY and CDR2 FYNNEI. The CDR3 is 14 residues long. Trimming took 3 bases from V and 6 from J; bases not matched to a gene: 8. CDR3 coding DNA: TGTGCCAGCAGTGACGTGACAGGGAGTGGCGAGCAGTACTTC. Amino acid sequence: CASSDVTGSGEQYF.

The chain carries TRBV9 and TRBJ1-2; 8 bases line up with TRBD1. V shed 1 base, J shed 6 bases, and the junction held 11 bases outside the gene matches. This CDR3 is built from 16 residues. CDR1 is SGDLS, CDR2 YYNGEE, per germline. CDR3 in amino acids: CASSVNPGQAGDGYTF. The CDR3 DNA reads TGTGCCAGCAGCGTAAACCCGGGACAGGCGGGGGATGGCTACACCTTC. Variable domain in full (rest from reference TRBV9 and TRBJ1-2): DSGVTQTPKHLITATGQRVTLRCSPRSGDLSVYWYQQSLDQGLQFLIQYYNGEERAKGNILERFSAQQFPDLHSELNLSSLELGDSALYFCASSVNPGQAGDGYTFGSGTRLTVV.

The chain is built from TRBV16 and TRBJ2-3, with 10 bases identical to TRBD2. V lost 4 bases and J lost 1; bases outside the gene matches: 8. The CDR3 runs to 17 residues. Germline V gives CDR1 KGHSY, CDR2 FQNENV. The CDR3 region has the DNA TGTGCCAGCAGCCGCCCGGGACTAGCGACAGGCACAGATACGCAGTATTTT. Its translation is CASSRPGLATGTDTQYF. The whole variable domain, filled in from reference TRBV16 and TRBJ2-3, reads GEEVAQTPKHLVRGEGQKAKLYCAPIKGHSYVFWYQQVLKNEFKFLISFQNENVFDETGMPKERFSAKCLPNSPCSLEIQATKLEDSAVYFCASSRPGLATGTDTQYFGPGTRLTVL.

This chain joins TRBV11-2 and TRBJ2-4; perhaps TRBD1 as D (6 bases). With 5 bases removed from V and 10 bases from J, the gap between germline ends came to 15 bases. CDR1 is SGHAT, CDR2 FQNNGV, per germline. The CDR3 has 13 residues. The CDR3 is CASSPQGVGIQYF. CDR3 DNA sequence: TGTGCCAGCAGCCCACAGGGAGTTGGGATTCAGTACTTC.

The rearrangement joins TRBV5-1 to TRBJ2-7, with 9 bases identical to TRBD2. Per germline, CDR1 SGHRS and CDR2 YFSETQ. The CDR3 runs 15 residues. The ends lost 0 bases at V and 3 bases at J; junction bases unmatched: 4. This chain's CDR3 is CASSLALAGVYEQYF. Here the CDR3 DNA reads TGCGCCAGCAGCTTGGCACTAGCGGGTGTCTACGAGCAGTACTTC.

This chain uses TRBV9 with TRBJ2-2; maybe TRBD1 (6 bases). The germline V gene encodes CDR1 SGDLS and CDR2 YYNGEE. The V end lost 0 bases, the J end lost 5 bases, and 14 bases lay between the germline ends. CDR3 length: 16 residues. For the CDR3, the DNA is TGTGCCAGCAGCGTAGGGCAGACAGGCCTAACCGGGGAGCTGTTTTTT. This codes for CASSVGQTGLTGELFF.

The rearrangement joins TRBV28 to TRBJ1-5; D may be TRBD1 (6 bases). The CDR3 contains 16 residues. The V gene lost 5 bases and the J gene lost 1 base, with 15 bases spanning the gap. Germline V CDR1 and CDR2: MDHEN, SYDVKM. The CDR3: CASSVRQVWSNQPQHF. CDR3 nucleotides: TGTGCCAGCAGTGTCCGACAGGTTTGGAGCAATCAGCCCCAGCATTTT.

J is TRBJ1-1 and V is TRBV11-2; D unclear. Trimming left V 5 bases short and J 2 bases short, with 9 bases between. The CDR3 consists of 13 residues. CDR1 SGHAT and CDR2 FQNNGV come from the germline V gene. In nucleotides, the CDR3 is TGTGCCAGCAGCACCTCCCTAAACACTGAAGCTTTCTTT. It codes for CASSTSLNTEAFF.

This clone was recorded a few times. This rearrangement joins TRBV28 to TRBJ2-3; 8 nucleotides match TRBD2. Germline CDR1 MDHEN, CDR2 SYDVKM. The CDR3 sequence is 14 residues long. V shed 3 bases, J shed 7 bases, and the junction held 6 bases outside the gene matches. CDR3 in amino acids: CASSFTSGTYTQYF. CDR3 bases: TGTGCCAGCAGTTTTACTAGCGGAACCTATACGCAGTATTTT.